The next 24 T cell receptor beta chains were all read from a single sample in a study of a mutant IDH1 vaccine in newly diagnosed glioma. Clones were sequenced by immunoSEQ multiplex PCR, and TCRdb holds only the in-frame ones, with some missing. This sample has 69,000 or so clones, with approximately 86% found just once. This sample's time point: week 35, safety follow-up. Topical imiquimod accompanied each vaccine dose, which consisted of 300 ug of mutant IDH1 20-mer peptide. Their antigen targets remain unknown. The sample consisted of PBMCs, taken from a glioma patient whose treatment included an IDH1 peptide vaccine. Receptors originate from a man younger than 45 with glioma.

The chain has TRBV7-6 and TRBJ1-1; 7 bases align to TRBD1. V was pared by 8 bases and J by 7 bases, with 13 bases of the junction left unmatched. The CDR3 covers 14 residues. Germline values: CDR1 SGHVS, CDR2 FNYEAQ. The DNA of the CDR3 is TGTGCCAGCGCCTGGGACAGCCAGACTCATGAAGCTTTCTTT. Translating it yields CASAWDSQTHEAFF.

The chain employs TRBV9 and TRBJ2-3; tentatively, D is TRBD2 (6 bases). The CDR3 has 15 residues. Per the germline V gene, CDR1 is SGDLS and CDR2 is YYNGEE. V was shortened by 4 bases and J by 0 bases, with 12 bases between the two germline ends. The CDR3 region has the DNA TGTGCCAGCAGCCCCGGGACTCCTAGCACAGATACGCAGTATTTT. Amino acid sequence: CASSPGTPSTDTQYF.

The CDR3 DNA is TGTGCCAGCAGCTTGACAGACCGGCTATCACCCCTCCACTTT. This translates into CASSLTDRLSPLHF. The chain carries TRBV5-5 and TRBJ1-6; unclear D gene. The V and J ends lost 1 base and 10 bases respectively, with 12 bases between them. This CDR3 region has 14 residues. From germline, CDR1 is SGHKS and CDR2 YYEKEE (reference sequence).

The chain uses TRBV2 and TRBJ2-3; TRBD2 aligns across 14 bases. The CDR3 extends over 14 amino acids. Looked up from germline, CDR1 is SNHLY and CDR2 is FYNNEI. The V segment lost 8 bases and the J segment 6 bases; nucleotides outside the gene matches: 4. CDR3 DNA: TGTGCCAGCGGGGGACTAGCGGGAGTGGATACGCAGTATTTT. Its protein is CASGGLAGVDTQYF.

The chain couples TRBV14 to TRBJ2-2; D remains unclear. V dropped 2 bases and J dropped 9 bases, with 10 bases sitting between them. This CDR3 has 13 amino acids. Germline V lookup: CDR1 SGHDN, CDR2 FVKESK. The CDR3 DNA sequence: TGTGCCAGCAGCCAAAAGTCCTATTGGGAGCTGTTTTTT. The encoded protein is CASSQKSYWELFF.

V gene TRBV2 combines with J gene TRBJ1-5; 7 nucleotides line up with TRBD1. The CDR3 runs to 16 residues. V dropped 6 bases and J dropped 5; count of bases not matched to a gene: 13. Germline values: CDR1 SNHLY, CDR2 FYNNEI. The CDR3 loop is CASSLQGTHGDQPQHF. The CDR3 DNA follows: TGTGCCAGCAGCTTACAGGGGACCCACGGGGATCAGCCCCAGCATTTT.

This rearrangement joins TRBV5-1 to TRBJ1-3; TRBD1 agrees at 7 bases. The CDR3 sequence is 14 residues long. J lost 7 bases, V lost 0 bases, and 4 bases had no gene match. Per the germline V gene, CDR1 is SGHRS and CDR2 is YFSETQ. The CDR3 DNA follows: TGCGCCAGCAGCTTGGTGGGGACAGCTAACACCATATATTTT. It yields the protein CASSLVGTANTIYF.

This clone was picked up a small number of times. This rearrangement joins TRBV11-2 to TRBJ2-1, with D possibly being TRBD2 (5 bases). This CDR3 has 16 amino acids. V shed 1 base and J shed 4 bases, with 14 bases lying between them. Looked up from germline, CDR1 is SGHAT and CDR2 is FQNNGV. In DNA, the CDR3 is TGTGCCAGCAGCTTAGCGGGGAAGGTTCGTTACAATGAGCAGTTCTTC. It is translated as CASSLAGKVRYNEQFF.

V usage is TRBV18 and J usage is TRBJ1-1; D gene ambiguous. Trimming cost V 5 bases and J 7 bases, with 14 bases left between them. The CDR3 length is 13 residues. The V gene's germline CDR1 is KGHSH and CDR2 LQKENI. The DNA of the CDR3 is TGTGCCAGCTCAAAAGAACCAGCCTATGAAGCTTTCTTT. Amino acid sequence: CASSKEPAYEAFF.

The chain links TRBV29-1 to TRBJ2-7; perhaps TRBD2 as D (6 bases). Germline V gene lookup returns CDR1 SQVTM and CDR2 ANQGSEA. Trimming removed 6 bases from V and 2 bases from J, with 11 bases in between. CDR3 length: 12 amino acids. The CDR3 DNA follows: TGCAGCGTGGACTACGGTCCCTACGAGCAGTACTTC. Its protein is CSVDYGPYEQYF.

V is TRBV18 and J is TRBJ2-5; a possible D gene is TRBD1 (5 bases). CDR3 size: 13 residues. Trimming pared 5 bases from V and 1 base from J, leaving 8 bases between. Germline CDR1 KGHSH, CDR2 LQKENI. CDR3 bases: TGTGCCAGCTCAAAGGGGTCCCAAGAGACCCAGTACTTC. Residues: CASSKGSQETQYF.

V is TRBV28 and J is TRBJ2-5; D ambiguous. The DNA end is more similar to TRBJ2-7, so the J call may be wrong. Germline V gene data show CDR1 as MDHEN and CDR2 as SYDVKM. This CDR3 has 14 residues. The CDR3, as DNA: TGTGCCAGCAGCTCAACAGTGGGTGTCTACGAGCAGTACTTC. Its translation: CASSSTVGVYEQYF.

The gene calls are TRBV25-1 and TRBJ1-3, with 8 bases identical to TRBD1. The CDR3 sequence is 15 residues long. V lost 6 bases, J lost 2 bases, and 6 bases stayed unmatched. The V gene's germline CDR1 is MGHDK and CDR2 SYGVNS. CDR3 nucleotide sequence: TGTGCCAGCAGGACCCAACAGGGGGCTGGAAACACCATATATTTT. Protein: CASRTQQGAGNTIYF.

The chain combines TRBV27 with TRBJ2-2, with 7 bases aligning to TRBD1. V dropped 3 bases and J dropped 7; count of bases not matched to a gene: 2. Germline CDR1 and CDR2: MNHEY and SMNVEV (reference sequence). The length of the CDR3 is 13 residues. As DNA, the CDR3 is TGTGCCAGCAGTTTTACAGGGGTCGGGGAGCTGTTTTTT. It yields the protein CASSFTGVGELFF.

The rearrangement links TRBV11-3 to TRBJ2-1; the D gene is possibly TRBD1 (5 bases). The CDR3 loop spans 12 amino acids. Germline V gives CDR1 SGHNT, CDR2 YENEEA. V was shortened by 5 bases and J by 7 bases, with 9 bases between the two germline ends. The CDR3 loop is CASSRGGNEQFF. The CDR3 DNA reads TGTGCCAGCAGCAGGGGTGGGAATGAGCAGTTCTTC.

The V and J genes are TRBV6-6 and TRBJ2-5; 8 nucleotides match TRBD1. Germline CDR1 reads MNHNY; CDR2 reads SVGAGI (reference sequence). This CDR3 contains 15 residues. Trimming at V came to 6 bases and at J to 2 bases, leaving 8 bases not matched to a gene. CDR3 nucleotide sequence: TGTGCCAGCAGCAGCCCTGACAGGGGTCAAGAGACCCAGTACTTC. Protein: CASSSPDRGQETQYF.

V and J are TRBV5-5 and TRBJ1-1, with D maybe TRBD1 (6 bases). The V gene's germline CDR1 is SGHKS and CDR2 YYEKEE (reference sequence). V was cut by 4 bases and J by 11 bases, with 15 bases left in between. The CDR3 is 12 amino acids. CDR3 DNA: TGTGCCAGCAGCCGTTGGGGGGGCTACGCTTTCTTT. It codes for CASSRWGGYAFF.

The V gene is TRBV4-1, the J gene TRBJ2-1; TRBD2 agrees at 7 bases. Germline CDR1 MGHRA, CDR2 YSYEKL. CDR3 length: 14 residues. Losses at the gene ends were 3 bases for V and 7 bases for J; bases not matched to a gene: 6. The CDR3 DNA reads TGCGCCAGCAGCCACCCCGGCGGGGGAAATGAGCAGTTCTTC. It yields the protein CASSHPGGGNEQFF.

V gene TRBV5-6 combines with J gene TRBJ1-2; D perhaps matches TRBD1 (5 bases). Germline loops: CDR1 SGHDT, CDR2 YYEEEE. With 0 bases removed from V and 4 bases from J, the gap between germline ends came to 10 bases. CDR3 size: 14 residues. This CDR3 reads CASSLGGALYGYTF. The CDR3 DNA is TGTGCCAGCAGCTTGGGTGGGGCCCTCTATGGCTACACCTTC.

This chain uses TRBV19 with TRBJ1-6; D is unclear. The V and J ends lost 6 bases and 6 bases respectively, with 6 bases between them. In germline, CDR1 is LNHDA, CDR2 SQIVND (reference sequence). This CDR3 has 12 amino acids. CDR3 DNA sequence: TGTGCCAGTAGGAAGATTAATTCACCCCTCCACTTT. It encodes CASRKINSPLHF.

The genes are TRBV6-1 and TRBJ1-1; no clear D. V was cut by 4 bases and J by 2 bases, with 11 bases left in between. CDR1 is MNHNS and CDR2 is SASEGT in the germline V gene. CDR3 size: 14 residues. CDR3 residues: CASSGRGGNTEAFF. CDR3 DNA sequence: TGTGCCAGCAGTGGCAGAGGAGGTAACACTGAAGCTTTCTTT.

This rearrangement joins TRBV2 to TRBJ2-1; D gene ambiguous. Germline values: CDR1 SNHLY, CDR2 FYNNEI. Trimming cost V 9 bases and J 6 bases, with 12 bases left between them. The CDR3 is made up of 12 amino acids. The CDR3 bases are TGTGCCAGGTCTGCAATAGCCAATGAGCAGTTCTTC. Its translation is CARSAIANEQFF.

The V gene is TRBV10-3, the J gene TRBJ1-2; D remains unclear. The V end lost 3 bases, the J end lost 5 bases, and 13 bases lay between the germline ends. The CDR3 runs 14 residues. Germline V gives CDR1 ENHRY, CDR2 SYGVKD. The CDR3 protein is CAISDVERAYGYTF. CDR3 nucleotides: TGTGCCATCAGTGACGTGGAGCGGGCGTATGGCTACACCTTC.

This chain connects TRBV7-2 to TRBJ1-1; a weak D match, TRBD1 (5 bases). The CDR3 has 14 residues. Germline V gene data show CDR1 as SGHTA and CDR2 as FQGNSA. V gave up 5 bases and J gave up 4 bases, with 14 bases separating them. CDR3 residues: CASSRPAGGTEAFF. The CDR3 DNA sequence: TGTGCCAGCAGCCGACCCGCGGGGGGCACTGAAGCTTTCTTT.